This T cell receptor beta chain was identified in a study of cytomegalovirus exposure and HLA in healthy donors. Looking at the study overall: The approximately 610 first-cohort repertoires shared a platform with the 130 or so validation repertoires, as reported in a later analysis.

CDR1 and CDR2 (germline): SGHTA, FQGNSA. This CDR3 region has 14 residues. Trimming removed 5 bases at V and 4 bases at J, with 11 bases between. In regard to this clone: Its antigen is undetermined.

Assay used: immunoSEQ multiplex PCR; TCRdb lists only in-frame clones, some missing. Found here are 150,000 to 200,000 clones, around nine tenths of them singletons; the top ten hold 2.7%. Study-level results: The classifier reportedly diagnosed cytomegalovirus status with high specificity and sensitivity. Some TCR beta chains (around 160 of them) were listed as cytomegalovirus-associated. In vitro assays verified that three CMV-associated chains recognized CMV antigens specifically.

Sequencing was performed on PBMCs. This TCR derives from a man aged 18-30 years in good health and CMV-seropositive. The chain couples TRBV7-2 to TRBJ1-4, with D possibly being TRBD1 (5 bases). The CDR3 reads CASSLGRGNEKLFF. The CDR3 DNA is TGTGCCAGCAGCCTGGGGCGTGGTAATGAAAAACTGTTTTTT.